These 25 T cell receptor beta chains were all obtained from the same sample, sequenced in a study of T-cell memory formation after mild COVID-19. A single record per CDR3 protein comes from TCRdb applying MiXCR to the 5' RACE reads. Of roughly 180,000 distinct CDR3 sequences in the sample, under 20% were seen once. The sample taken for sequencing was PBMCs or a T cell subset sorted from them (not recorded which). The receptors were gathered from a man younger than 35 who had mild COVID-19 (a few samples of this study predate the infection). Cell type and time point are not known.

This clonotype has just a few counts. The chain has TRBV28 and TRBJ1-1; 7 bases are a match to TRBD1. The V and J ends lost 2 bases and 8 bases, in that order; junction bases with no gene match: 8. The CDR3 totals 14 residues. Germline V gene data show CDR1 as MDHEN and CDR2 as SYDVKM. The DNA for the CDR3 is TGTGCCAGCAGTTTAGGCGGGGACAGCGAGGAAGCTTTCTTT. Protein product: CASSLGGDSEEAFF.

The V and J genes are TRBV20-1 and TRBJ1-1; D is possibly TRBD1 (5 bases). The V gene lost 4 bases and the J gene lost 3 bases, with 12 bases spanning the gap. The CDR3 is made up of 13 amino acids. Per the germline V gene, CDR1 is DFQATT and CDR2 is SNEGSKA (reference sequence). CDR3 nucleotides: TGCAGTGCTACCGAACAGGCCGACACTGAAGCTTTCTTT. Translating gives CSATEQADTEAFF.

This clonotype was detected only a few times. The V gene is TRBV5-1, the J gene TRBJ2-3; 10 positions agree with TRBD2. Germline CDR1 and CDR2: SGHRS and YFSETQ. The CDR3 is made up of 14 amino acids. Trimming cost V 3 bases and J 5 bases; bases outside gene matches: 3. The CDR3 sequence is CASSYGTSEDTQYF. In DNA, the CDR3 is TGCGCCAGCAGCTACGGGACTAGCGAAGATACGCAGTATTTT.

The table lists this clonotype with a few counts. The DNA for the CDR3 is TGCAGCGCTTCTGAGGGGCTTGGAAACACCATATATTTT. This encodes CSASEGLGNTIYF. The V gene is TRBV29-1, the J gene TRBJ1-3; a possible D gene is TRBD1 (5 bases). Trimming took off 7 bases at V and 3 bases at J, with 13 bases between the two ends. The CDR3 totals 13 residues. Germline V gene sequence: CDR1 SQVTM, CDR2 ANQGSEA.

The genes are TRBV7-2 and TRBJ2-7; D is tentatively TRBD1 or TRBD2 (5 bases each). This CDR3 spans 16 amino acids. The germline V gene encodes CDR1 SGHTA and CDR2 FQGNSA. V was cut by 1 base and J by 4 bases, with 17 bases left in between. This chain's CDR3 is CASSLGRGPSTYEQYV. The CDR3 DNA sequence: TGTGCCAGCAGCTTAGGTCGGGGACCATCCACTTACGAGCAGTACGTC.

The table lists this clonotype with a few counts. This rearrangement joins TRBV12-3 or TRBV12-4 to TRBJ1-3; perhaps TRBD1 as D (5 bases). This CDR3 has 14 amino acids. The V end was cut by 7 bases, the J end by 1 base, with 11 bases between. DNA of the CDR3: TGTGCCAGCATTACCTGGGGGTCTGGAAACACCATATATTTT. Its protein is CASITWGSGNTIYF.

This clonotype was seen a few times. This chain joins TRBV7-9 and TRBJ2-3; TRBD2 agrees at 7 bases. Germline lookup yields CDR1 SEHNR and CDR2 FQNEAQ (reference sequence). The V gene end was trimmed by 3 bases and the J gene end by 7 bases; junction bases not matched to a gene: 7. The CDR3 runs 14 residues. CDR3 bases: TGTGCCAGCAGCTTTTGGCGGGGGAGGAATACGCAGTATTTT. Its translation: CASSFWRGRNTQYF.

The table lists this clonotype with many counts. V is TRBV4-3 and J is TRBJ2-1; 9 bases line up with TRBD1. Per the germline V gene, CDR1 is LGHNA and CDR2 is YSLEER. V gave up 8 bases and J gave up 6 bases; unmatched junction bases: 11. The CDR3 spans 15 residues. CDR3 protein: CASGPLGQGGNEQFF. The CDR3 region has the DNA TGCGCCAGCGGGCCGTTGGGACAGGGAGGCAATGAGCAGTTCTTC.

Only a few counts were recorded for this clonotype. The rearrangement joins TRBV2 to TRBJ2-5, with 10 bases that match TRBD1. CDR1 and CDR2 (germline): SNHLY, FYNNEI. Trimming removed 3 bases from V and 6 bases from J; junction bases left unmatched: 7. The CDR3 has 15 residues. The DNA for the CDR3 is TGTGCCAGCAGTGACAGGACAGGGGGGAGAAAGACCCAGTACTTC. This sequence encodes CASSDRTGGRKTQYF.

This clonotype was recorded a few times. The rearrangement uses TRBV4-3 and TRBJ1-3; 9 nucleotides match TRBD1. The length of the CDR3 is 16 residues. Germline assignment: CDR1 LGHNA and CDR2 YSLEER. The V segment lost 2 bases and the J segment 4 bases; nucleotides outside the gene matches: 6. The CDR3 protein is CASSQTLTGGGNTIYF. The DNA of the CDR3 is TGCGCCAGCAGCCAAACCTTGACAGGGGGAGGAAACACCATATATTTT.

This clonotype was found a few times. The V and J genes are TRBV6-5 and TRBJ2-7; no clear D gene. This CDR3 is built from 11 residues. With 1 base removed from V and 7 bases from J, the gap between germline ends came to 5 bases. Germline assignment: CDR1 MNHEY and CDR2 SVGAGI. The CDR3 protein is CASSYFREQYF. In DNA, the CDR3 is TGTGCCAGCAGTTACTTCAGAGAGCAGTACTTC.

V usage is TRBV9 and J usage is TRBJ1-2; no reliable D call. The CDR3 is 13 amino acids. Germline V lookup: CDR1 SGDLS, CDR2 YYNGEE. Trimming took off 4 bases at V and 8 bases at J, with 15 bases between the two ends. CDR3 in amino acids: CASSRSNQKGYTF. CDR3 in DNA: TGTGCCAGCAGCAGATCCAACCAAAAGGGCTACACCTTC.

This clonotype was counted many times. The V call is TRBV4-3, the J call TRBJ1-5; D remains ambiguous. The CDR3 contains 13 residues. V lost 0 bases, J lost 4 bases, and 4 bases lay in between. Germline loops: CDR1 LGHNA, CDR2 YSLEER. The chain's CDR3 is CASSQDMNQPQHF. In DNA, the CDR3 is TGCGCCAGCAGCCAAGATATGAATCAGCCCCAGCATTTT.

Many counts were recorded for this clonotype. This rearrangement joins TRBV5-5 to TRBJ2-6; D unresolved. Trimming removed 4 bases at V and 6 bases at J, with 17 bases between. The CDR3 has 16 residues. The germline gives CDR1 SGHKS, CDR2 YYEKEE (reference sequence). The CDR3 DNA reads as TGTGCCAGCAGCCATGCCCGACTGGCAGAGGCCAACGTCCTGACTTTC. This translates into CASSHARLAEANVLTF.

This chain links TRBV7-8 with TRBJ2-4, with TRBD2 matching over 12 bases. Germline CDR1 SGHVS, CDR2 FQNEAQ. The CDR3 consists of 16 residues. The junction had 1 base not matched to a gene; V was cut back by 4 bases and J by 0 bases. The DNA for the CDR3 is TGTGCCAGCAGCTCTAGCGGGGGGGGAGCCAAAAACATTCAGTACTTC. Translated, it gives CASSSSGGGAKNIQYF.

The V call is TRBV29-1, the J call TRBJ2-3; 7 nucleotides line up with TRBD1. There are 15 residues in the CDR3. V shed 1 base and J 2 bases; nucleotides not matched to a gene: 6. CDR1 and CDR2 (germline): SQVTM, ANQGSEA. The CDR3 loop reads CSVEALGQITDTQYF. The CDR3 DNA reads TGCAGCGTTGAAGCACTGGGACAGATCACAGATACGCAGTATTTT.

This clonotype was found a few times. The J gene is TRBJ2-7, the V gene TRBV9; 10 positions match TRBD2. The CDR3 covers 15 residues. Germline-derived CDR1 and CDR2 are SGDLS and YYNGEE. V lost 4 bases to trimming and J lost 2 bases; unmatched junction nucleotides: 6. The CDR3 spells CASSLVAGGPYEQYF. The CDR3 nucleotides are TGTGCCAGCAGCTTGGTAGCGGGGGGCCCCTACGAGCAGTACTTC.

The genes are TRBV4-3 and TRBJ1-1, with TRBD1 matching 7 bases. V dropped 0 bases and J dropped 7; count of bases not matched to a gene: 17. CDR3 size: 18 residues. Germline-derived CDR1 and CDR2 are LGHNA and YSLEER. As DNA, the CDR3 is TGCGCCAGCAGCCAAGATATTGGGTACGGGGGACAGTCCCTTGAAGCTTTCTTT. Protein sequence: CASSQDIGYGGQSLEAFF.

The chain joins TRBV10-3 to TRBJ2-3, with 14 positions matching TRBD2. CDR1 ENHRY and CDR2 SYGVKD come from the germline V gene. CDR3 length equals 16 residues. With 0 bases clipped from V and 4 bases from J, the junction kept 0 bases outside the gene matches. In nucleotides, the CDR3 is TGTGCCATCAGTGAGTCGACTAGCGGGGGGGCAGATACGCAGTATTTT. Its translation is CAISESTSGGADTQYF.

The chain joins TRBV11-2 to TRBJ2-1, with D tentatively TRBD1 (5 bases). Trimming removed 1 base from V and 8 bases from J, with 12 bases in between. CDR3 size: 14 residues. In germline, CDR1 is SGHAT, CDR2 FQNNGV. The DNA for the CDR3 is TGTGCCAGCAGCTTAGTCCTTCAGGGTGATGAGCAGTTCTTC. Translated, it gives CASSLVLQGDEQFF.

This clonotype has more than one count but fewer than ten. This chain joins TRBV4-2 and TRBJ1-2; D not certain. The germline V gene encodes CDR1 LGHNA and CDR2 YNFKEQ. Trimming cost V 4 bases and J 0 bases, with 21 bases left between them. This CDR3 comprises 18 residues. The CDR3 spells CASSRGDGPLTSNYGYTF. CDR3 coding DNA: TGTGCCAGCAGCCGCGGAGACGGTCCGCTTACCTCTAACTATGGCTACACCTTC.

The genes are TRBV7-2 and TRBJ1-6; the D gene is possibly TRBD1 (6 bases). V was trimmed by 2 bases and J by 5 bases, leaving 22 bases between them. Looked up from germline, CDR1 is SGHTA and CDR2 is FQGNSA. The CDR3 contains 19 residues. The CDR3 here is CASSLQAVRGAADNSPLHF. The CDR3 nucleotides are TGTGCCAGCAGCTTACAGGCAGTAAGGGGGGCCGCGGATAATTCACCCCTCCACTTT.

This chain links TRBV5-1 with TRBJ1-1; D ambiguous. Germline CDR1 SGHRS, CDR2 YFSETQ. CDR3 size: 13 residues. V lost 4 bases, J lost 3 bases, and 10 bases lay in between. The CDR3 is CASSPRMDTEAFF. CDR3 coding DNA: TGCGCCAGCAGCCCAAGAATGGACACTGAAGCTTTCTTT.

The genes are TRBV7-3 and TRBJ2-1; no clear D. The CDR3 has 14 amino acids. With 8 bases removed from V and 6 bases from J, the gap between germline ends came to 17 bases. CDR1 is SGHTA and CDR2 is FQGTGA in the germline V gene. The CDR3 region has the DNA TGTGCCAGCGCCTTGACCCCATTGGGCAATGAGCAGTTCTTC. Its protein product is CASALTPLGNEQFF.

This rearrangement joins TRBV6-2 or TRBV6-3 to TRBJ2-3; perhaps TRBD2 as D (5 bases). The germline gives CDR1 MNHEY, CDR2 SVGEGT. The CDR3 runs to 14 residues. Trimming removed 4 bases at V and 2 bases at J, with 10 bases between. In nucleotides, the CDR3 is TGTGCCAGCAGTTTTCGACTAACCACAGATACGCAGTATTTT. It translates to CASSFRLTTDTQYF.